This T cell receptor beta chain was retrieved from a study of blood T cells in healthy people across ages (dated by TCRdb to the mid-2010s). For the study in its entirety: In model experiments, template switching captured about one uniquely barcoded TCR beta cDNA molecule for every two T cells. The donors were split into four age groups: young (average about 15 years), middle-aged (roughly 39), aged (about 62) and long-lived (roughly 88). Age-related changes in TCR beta repertoire diversity were measured in the study by deep sequencing normalized with unique cDNA molecular identifiers. To avoid experimental bias, donors of different ages were distributed randomly across sequencing lanes. Two additional independent replicas of 1 million unique cDNA reads from the same blood draw were analyzed for two donors (one aged 18 to 29 and one aged 80 or older).

Reading the germline V gene (reference sequence) gives CDR1 DFQATT and CDR2 SNEGSKA. V drops 1 base and J drops 2 bases, leaving 8 bases in between. From cysteine to phenylalanine, the CDR3 is 13 amino acids long. Of all the DNA, just the CDR3 is kept, 39 bases in frame from base 1. Overall results and qualifications from the work: Donor CMV infection status was unknown, potentially confounding age-related changes in expanded clonotypes. Since profiling was done on bulk unsorted PBMCs, naive and antigen-experienced compartments could not be conclusively compared. Compared with the aged group, more naive CD4+ T cells, fewer expanded clones and increased TCR diversity were shown by the long-lived group, suggesting age selection. There was a strong correlation between observed TCR beta diversity and the percentage of naive T cells measured by flow cytometry. Estimates of total diversity from one million sequenced T cells were regarded as lower bounds and underestimates. Observed TCR beta diversity per million T cells fell roughly linearly with age, and a significant reduction was already apparent by age around 40.

Library method: 5' RACE. The sequencer listed for this sample is Illumina HiSeq 2500. A second roughly 7 to 12 cycle PCR used a sample-barcoded 5' primer and a J-beta primer mix. Each TCR beta cDNA molecule received a unique molecular identifier from a template-switch 5' adaptor carrying 12 random nucleotides. Each sample yielded at least 2.5 million CDR3-containing paired-end reads. All of the RNA was converted into first-strand cDNA using the Mint cDNA synthesis kit, with a TRBC-specific oligonucleotide serving as the primer. Following uracil-DNA glycosylase treatment, all cDNA underwent a first 18-cycle PCR with the universal primers M1SS and BC2_uni_R. The paper's processing steps were these. Normalization of each sample was performed by random selection of 1 million high-quality reads, each carrying a distinct molecular identifier. Reads with shared molecular identifiers were discarded instead of being binned into consensus sequences. MiTCR, run with a Q25 quality threshold and the strictest error-elimination algorithm, handled CDR3 identification, clonotype clustering and error correction. A nonparametric unseen species model with Euler transformation was used to estimate lower-bound total TCR beta diversity. In-frame beta chains were kept once TCRdb had trimmed the public reads at Q25 with fastp and called clones with MiXCR. CDR3 protein sequences are deduplicated, and each keeps its most common genes and DNA. In this record, the V and J calls reflect TCRdb's handling and not the investigators' own analysis. The sample profile shows some 1,500,000 distinct CDR3 sequences; 35% to 45% of them were found once. The ten most abundant clones make up 4% of the sample.

The roughly 42 donors, aged about 6 to 90 years, were systemically healthy Caucasian individuals from Russia. Each donor gave around 9.9 milliliters of peripheral blood, collected into EDTA-treated Vacutainer tubes. Ficoll-Paque density-gradient centrifugation was used to isolate PBMCs, with at least 7 million per sample. Total RNA was extracted from PBMCs with Trizol reagent, with at least 6 micrograms obtained per sample. For every donor, flow cytometry on a PBMC aliquot measured the percentage of naive CD45RAhigh/CD27high T cells. In the case of this clonotype: Its antigen is currently not known. No base quality values were provided; no much bigger clone lies one nucleotide off.

The sequence was collected from a woman in her late teens or twenties in good health. The sequence is built from TRBV20-1 and TRBJ1-1, with an unclear D gene assignment. The specimen sequenced was blood. The DNA is as follows: TGCAGTGCTAGAGGGGTACTTAACACTGAAGCTTTCTTT. Its protein reads: CSARGVLNTEAFF.